These T cell receptor beta chains were read from a single sample in a study of control samples from healthy donors and cancer patients. TCRdb's table, derived via immunoSEQ multiplex PCR, lists solely in-frame clones and lacks some. The sample includes more than 85,000 clones, around nine tenths of them seen just once. The sample taken for sequencing was PBMCs. These TCRs come from a woman aged 55-75 years with lung cancer. CDR3s include the opening cysteine and the closing phenylalanine or tryptophan. D genes are given only for firm matches. Expanded clones get a size class; other rows say once, few or many, or leave the size out.

v_gene: TRBV6-2/TRBV6-3
j_gene: TRBJ1-5
abundance: .
d_gene: TRBD1
CDR3aa: CASSKLGTGIDYSNQPQHF
CDR3nt: TGTGCCAGCAGCAAATTAGGGACAGGGATTGATTATAGCAATCAGCCCCAGCATTTT

v_gene: TRBV10-3
j_gene: TRBJ2-5
abundance: .
d_gene: .
CDR3aa: CAIKRTGEQETQYF
CDR3nt: TGTGCCATCAAAAGGACTGGAGAGCAAGAGACCCAGTACTTC

v_gene: TRBV19
j_gene: TRBJ2-7
abundance: .
d_gene: .
CDR3aa: CASSASGSPYSYEQYF
CDR3nt: TGTGCCAGTAGTGCGTCAGGGAGTCCTTACTCCTACGAGCAGTACTTC

v_gene: TRBV2
j_gene: TRBJ2-7
abundance: once
d_gene: .
CDR3aa: CASRRMGYEQYF
CDR3nt: TGTGCCAGCAGAAGGATGGGATACGAGCAGTACTTC

v_gene: TRBV7-3
j_gene: TRBJ2-1
abundance: once
d_gene: .
CDR3aa: CASSSTLYNEQFF
CDR3nt: TGTGCCAGCAGCTCCACCTTATACAATGAGCAGTTCTTC

v_gene: TRBV3-1/TRBV3-2
j_gene: TRBJ2-7
abundance: .
d_gene: TRBD1
CDR3aa: CASSRLPGQGDEQYF
CDR3nt: TGTGCCAGCAGCCGACTTCCGGGACAGGGTGACGAGCAGTACTTC

v_gene: TRBV5-1
j_gene: TRBJ1-4
abundance: once
d_gene: TRBD1
CDR3aa: CASSLQQGANEKLFF
CDR3nt: TGCGCCAGCAGCCTCCAACAGGGGGCTAATGAAAAACTGTTTTTT

v_gene: TRBV24-1
j_gene: TRBJ2-1
abundance: .
d_gene: .
CDR3aa: CATSDFRVPTYNEQFF
CDR3nt: TGTGCCACCAGTGATTTTCGAGTACCGACCTACAATGAGCAGTTCTTC

v_gene: TRBV5-1
j_gene: TRBJ1-3
abundance: .
d_gene: .
CDR3aa: CASSLTVGGNTIYF
CDR3nt: TGCGCCAGCAGCCTGACCGTAGGTGGAAACACCATATATTTT

v_gene: TRBV10-2
j_gene: TRBJ1-1
abundance: .
d_gene: TRBD1
CDR3aa: CASSEFPTGLNTEAFF
CDR3nt: TGCGCCAGCAGTGAGTTCCCGACAGGGTTGAACACTGAAGCTTTCTTT

v_gene: TRBV30
j_gene: TRBJ2-5
abundance: .
d_gene: .
CDR3aa: CAWSVGGTPQETQYF
CDR3nt: TGTGCCTGGAGTGTAGGGGGGACACCCCAAGAGACCCAGTACTTC

v_gene: TRBV6-5
j_gene: TRBJ2-7
abundance: few
d_gene: TRBD1
CDR3aa: CASSTDRDEQYF
CDR3nt: TGTGCCAGCAGCACTGACAGGGACGAGCAGTACTTC

v_gene: TRBV7-8
j_gene: TRBJ2-7
abundance: .
d_gene: TRBD2
CDR3aa: CASSLYPDGLAGTGAEQYF
CDR3nt: TGTGCCAGCAGCTTATACCCTGACGGACTAGCGGGGACTGGAGCCGAGCAGTACTTC

v_gene: TRBV30
j_gene: TRBJ2-7
abundance: .
d_gene: .
CDR3aa: CAWSVAYEQYF
CDR3nt: TGTGCCTGGAGTGTAGCCTACGAGCAGTACTTC

v_gene: TRBV5-8
j_gene: TRBJ1-5
abundance: .
d_gene: .
CDR3aa: CASSPLSRPGHLNQPQHF
CDR3nt: TGTGCCAGCAGCCCACTAAGCCGACCGGGACACCTCAATCAGCCCCAGCATTTT

v_gene: TRBV7-3
j_gene: TRBJ2-1
abundance: .
d_gene: TRBD2
CDR3aa: CASSPFGTSGSYNEQFF
CDR3nt: TGTGCCAGCAGCCCATTCGGGACTAGCGGGAGTTACAATGAGCAGTTCTTC

v_gene: TRBV19
j_gene: TRBJ1-3
abundance: .
d_gene: TRBD1
CDR3aa: CASSLDRVAGNTIYF
CDR3nt: TGTGCCAGTAGCTTAGACAGGGTAGCTGGAAACACCATATATTTT

v_gene: TRBV3-1/TRBV3-2
j_gene: TRBJ1-2
abundance: .
d_gene: .
CDR3aa: CASSQTTGFYGYTF
CDR3nt: TGTGCCAGCAGCCAAACCACAGGTTTCTATGGCTACACCTTC

v_gene: TRBV6-5
j_gene: TRBJ2-3
abundance: .
d_gene: TRBD1
CDR3aa: CASSVYRGRTDTQYF
CDR3nt: TGTGCCAGCAGCGTATACAGGGGGCGCACAGATACGCAGTATTTT

v_gene: TRBV7-2
j_gene: TRBJ2-3
abundance: .
d_gene: .
CDR3aa: CASSLVASDTDTQYF
CDR3nt: TGTGCCAGCAGCTTAGTCGCTAGCGACACAGATACGCAGTATTTT

v_gene: TRBV5-4
j_gene: TRBJ2-7
abundance: .
d_gene: TRBD2
CDR3aa: CASSFRLAGEGEQYF
CDR3nt: TGTGCCAGCAGTTTCCGACTAGCGGGAGAAGGCGAGCAGTACTTC

v_gene: TRBV15
j_gene: TRBJ2-7
abundance: .
d_gene: .
CDR3aa: CATSRAGGIDEQYF
CDR3nt: TGTGCCACCAGCAGAGCTGGGGGTATAGACGAGCAGTACTTC

v_gene: TRBV19
j_gene: TRBJ2-5
abundance: .
d_gene: .
CDR3aa: CASSNRGKETQYF
CDR3nt: TGTGCCAGTAGTAATCGGGGTAAAGAGACCCAGTACTTC

v_gene: TRBV7-7
j_gene: TRBJ2-7
abundance: .
d_gene: .
CDR3aa: CASSLSDSYEQYF
CDR3nt: TGTGCTAGCAGCTTGTCGGACAGCTACGAGCAGTACTTC

v_gene: TRBV5-1
j_gene: TRBJ1-1
abundance: .
d_gene: .
CDR3aa: CASSLLEGGRTEAFF
CDR3nt: TGCGCCAGCAGCTTGTTGGAGGGGGGAAGGACTGAAGCTTTCTTT

v_gene: TRBV28
j_gene: TRBJ2-1
abundance: once
d_gene: .
CDR3aa: CAIRRTGGDEQFF
CDR3nt: TGTGCCATCCGGCGCACCGGGGGCGATGAGCAGTTCTTC

v_gene: TRBV5-1
j_gene: TRBJ2-7
abundance: .
d_gene: TRBD2
CDR3aa: CASSPGLAGGKSTYEQYF
CDR3nt: TGCGCCAGCAGCCCGGGACTAGCGGGGGGAAAATCTACCTACGAGCAGTACTTC

v_gene: TRBV7-8
j_gene: TRBJ1-2
abundance: .
d_gene: .
CDR3aa: CASSPRGGLSYGYTF
CDR3nt: TGTGCCAGCAGCCCCCGAGGGGGTTTAAGCTATGGCTACACCTTC

v_gene: TRBV27
j_gene: TRBJ1-5
abundance: .
d_gene: TRBD1
CDR3aa: CASSSQTGTGGQPQHF
CDR3nt: TGTGCCAGCAGTTCTCAGACCGGGACAGGGGGACAGCCCCAGCATTTT

v_gene: TRBV14
j_gene: TRBJ1-6
abundance: few
d_gene: .
CDR3aa: CASSPRQLSSPLHF
CDR3nt: TGTGCCAGCAGCCCCCGACAGTTGAGTTCACCCCTCCACTTT

v_gene: TRBV5-6
j_gene: TRBJ1-3
abundance: .
d_gene: .
CDR3aa: CASSPPSGNTIYF
CDR3nt: TGTGCCAGCAGCCCTCCCTCTGGAAACACCATATATTTT

v_gene: TRBV5-6
j_gene: TRBJ2-2
abundance: .
d_gene: TRBD2
CDR3aa: CASSSRLAESLANTGELFF
CDR3nt: TGTGCCAGCAGCTCTAGACTAGCGGAGTCCCTCGCGAACACCGGGGAGCTGTTTTTT

v_gene: TRBV7-2
j_gene: TRBJ1-2
abundance: once
d_gene: TRBD1
CDR3aa: CASSPIDRGDNYGYTF
CDR3nt: TGTGCCAGCAGCCCTATAGACAGGGGAGATAACTATGGCTACACCTTC

v_gene: TRBV10-3
j_gene: TRBJ2-7
abundance: .
d_gene: .
CDR3aa: CAISLSRMVSYEQYF
CDR3nt: TGTGCCATCAGCCTCAGCCGAATGGTATCCTACGAGCAGTACTTC

v_gene: TRBV3-1/TRBV3-2
j_gene: TRBJ1-2
abundance: .
d_gene: .
CDR3aa: CASSQIRQATNYGYTF
CDR3nt: TGTGCCAGCAGCCAAATTAGACAGGCGACTAACTATGGCTACACCTTC

v_gene: TRBV4-2
j_gene: TRBJ2-5
abundance: .
d_gene: .
CDR3aa: CASSLRQGGSETQYF
CDR3nt: TGTGCCAGCAGCCTTCGCCAGGGGGGTTCAGAGACCCAGTACTTC

v_gene: TRBV7-9
j_gene: TRBJ1-2
abundance: .
d_gene: .
CDR3aa: CASRLTGTVGYTF
CDR3nt: TGTGCCAGCAGGCTCACGGGGACGGTAGGCTACACCTTC

v_gene: TRBV9
j_gene: TRBJ1-5
abundance: once
d_gene: .
CDR3aa: CASSVHRVNQPQHF
CDR3nt: TGTGCCAGCAGCGTTCACAGGGTCAATCAGCCCCAGCATTTT

v_gene: TRBV9
j_gene: TRBJ2-4
abundance: .
d_gene: .
CDR3aa: CASSVDRVAKNIQYF
CDR3nt: TGTGCCAGCAGCGTAGATAGGGTAGCCAAAAACATTCAGTACTTC

v_gene: TRBV19
j_gene: TRBJ2-1
abundance: .
d_gene: TRBD2
CDR3aa: CASSIQGTSVYNEQFF
CDR3nt: TGTGCCAGTAGTATTCAGGGGACTAGCGTGTACAATGAGCAGTTCTTC

v_gene: TRBV7-2
j_gene: TRBJ2-6
abundance: .
d_gene: TRBD1
CDR3aa: CASSTGAGANVLTF
CDR3nt: TGTGCCAGCAGCACAGGGGCTGGGGCCAACGTCCTGACTTTC

v_gene: TRBV28
j_gene: TRBJ1-2
abundance: .
d_gene: .
CDR3aa: CASSVTGSYGYTF
CDR3nt: TGTGCCAGCAGTGTTACAGGGAGCTATGGCTACACCTTC

v_gene: TRBV2
j_gene: TRBJ1-1
abundance: .
d_gene: .
CDR3aa: CASQESGTEAFF
CDR3nt: TGTGCCAGCCAGGAAAGTGGGACAGAAGCTTTCTTT